This TCR beta chain was identified in a study of OX40 agonist ivuxolimab in advanced cancers. Study information: The study enrolled dose-escalation patients with hepatocellular carcinoma, melanoma, renal cell or head and neck cancer. Under the entry rules, prior anti-PD-1, anti-PD-L1 or anti-CTLA-4 therapy was allowed, and around 36% had some. Three patients had partial responses: one hepatocellular carcinoma, two cutaneous melanoma.

To note about this clone: What it binds is unknown.

Regarding the study as a whole: Expanded clones were, on average, more numerous in CD8+ T cells than in CD4+.

TCRdb's copy holds only in-frame clones and misses some; the assay was immunoSEQ multiplex PCR. The data show roughly 92,000 clones, around 91% seen once. V shed 5 bases and J shed 2 bases, with 9 bases lying between them. The germline V gene has CDR1 SGHAT and CDR2 FQNNGV. CDR3 length equals 13 residues. The origin of this receptor is an adult with an advanced solid tumor such as melanoma, head and neck, liver or kidney cancer. Sequencing was performed on CD4+ or CD8+ T cells sorted from blood, taken in a trial of the OX40 agonist ivuxolimab. This chain connects TRBV11-2 to TRBJ1-2; D is unclear. The CDR3 region has the DNA TGTGCCAGCAGCCTGGTTGTCAACTATGGCTACACCTTC. Its protein is CASSLVVNYGYTF.